What follows is one T cell receptor (beta chain) and its context. Other DNA sequences in the same sample also yield this CDR3. This CDR3 has 15 amino acids. The V segment lost 9 bases and the J segment 6 bases; nucleotides outside the gene matches: 13. CDR1 MNHEY and CDR2 SVGAGI come from the germline V gene. This entry comes from a study of OX40 agonist ivuxolimab in advanced cancers. Overall study context: Males comprised approximately 84% of the group, whose mean age was approximately 60 years (range roughly 20 to 85). Three patients had partial responses: one hepatocellular carcinoma, two cutaneous melanoma.

The protocol was immunoSEQ multiplex PCR, while the TCRdb copy is restricted to in-frame clones and leaves out a portion. This sample yields roughly 35,000 clones, of which approximately 90% are seen a single time; 2% to 3% belongs to the top ten. The receptor's source is an adult with an advanced solid tumor such as melanoma, head and neck, liver or kidney cancer. Sequenced material: CD4+ or CD8+ T cells sorted from blood, taken in a trial of the OX40 agonist ivuxolimab. The rearrangement links TRBV6-5 to TRBJ2-7; 11 bases match TRBD1. CDR3 DNA sequence: TGTGCCAGTAGTACCGGGACAGGGGGAACAAGCGAGCAGTACTTC. Its protein product is CASSTGTGGTSEQYF.